The 17 T cell receptor beta chains below were found in one sample sequenced in a study of T-cell memory formation after mild COVID-19. One entry per CDR3 protein, called by TCRdb with MiXCR from the 5' RACE reads. The data hold over 9,500 distinct CDR3 sequences, with about 14% observed a single time. Sequenced input: PBMCs or a T cell subset sorted from them (not recorded which). These TCRs come from a man aged 18 to 29 who had mild COVID-19 (a few samples of this study predate the infection). Cell type and time point are not known.

This clonotype was seen at least ten times. The rearrangement joins TRBV4-1 to TRBJ2-5; the D gene is possibly TRBD2 (7 bases). The germline gives CDR1 MGHRA, CDR2 YSYEKL. V dropped 0 bases and J dropped 5 bases, with 16 bases sitting between them. CDR3 length: 16 residues. CDR3 protein: CASSQDKGGAMETQYF. The CDR3 nucleotides are TGCGCCAGCAGCCAAGATAAGGGGGGGGCCATGGAGACCCAGTACTTC.

This clonotype turned up a few times. This chain connects TRBV19 to TRBJ1-6; D ambiguous. The germline V gene encodes CDR1 LNHDA and CDR2 SQIVND (reference sequence). V gave up 5 bases and J gave up 4 bases, with 18 bases separating them. CDR3 length: 17 residues. The CDR3 spells CASSLMSQNRYNSPLHF. The CDR3 DNA follows: TGTGCCAGTAGTTTAATGTCTCAGAACAGATATAATTCACCCCTCCACTTT.

This clonotype was recorded many times. This chain uses TRBV5-1 with TRBJ1-2, with D possibly TRBD1 on 5 matching bases. Trimming took 2 bases from V and 4 from J, leaving 21 bases between them. From germline, CDR1 is SGHRS and CDR2 YFSETQ. CDR3 length equals 17 residues. In DNA form, the CDR3 reads TGCGCCAGCAGCTTTGGGGCAGGGCGAGACTTTCTCTATGGCTACACCTTC. It specifies CASSFGAGRDFLYGYTF.

This chain links TRBV12-3 or TRBV12-4 with TRBJ2-1, with TRBD2 matching over 9 bases. The J segment lost 4 bases and the V segment lost 5 bases, leaving 3 bases of the junction unmatched. The CDR3 has 14 amino acids. The CDR3: CASSHLAGYNEQFF. In DNA, the CDR3 is TGTGCCAGCAGTCACCTAGCGGGATACAATGAGCAGTTCTTC.

This clonotype was seen a handful of times. V gene TRBV5-5 combines with J gene TRBJ2-3; 14 bases align to TRBD2. Germline V gives CDR1 SGHKS, CDR2 YYEKEE (reference sequence). The trim removed 4 bases at V and 6 bases at J, leaving 7 bases unmatched. The CDR3 length is 16 residues. In DNA, the CDR3 is TGTGCCAGCAGCCTCCGGACTAGCGGGGGGTGGGATACGCAGTATTTT. Amino acids: CASSLRTSGGWDTQYF.

The genes are TRBV29-1 and TRBJ2-3; TRBD1 is a possible D gene (6 bases). V was clipped by 5 bases and J by 2 bases, with 17 bases between them. CDR1 is SQVTM, CDR2 ANQGSEA, per germline. CDR3 length equals 15 residues. CDR3 region: CSVHTGHTITDTQYF. The CDR3 coding sequence is TGCAGCGTTCACACGGGACACACGATCACAGATACGCAGTATTTT.

This clonotype was observed many times. V gene TRBV6-5 combines with J gene TRBJ2-1, with 8 nucleotides matching TRBD2. V dropped 6 bases and J dropped 4; count of bases not matched to a gene: 8. This CDR3 has 15 amino acids. CDR1 MNHEY and CDR2 SVGAGI come from the germline V gene. The CDR3 DNA sequence: TGTGCCAGCAGCCCCTTATTAGCGGGGTACAATGAGCAGTTCTTC. Translated: CASSPLLAGYNEQFF.

This chain joins TRBV7-9 and TRBJ1-6, with D hard to call. CDR1 SEHNR and CDR2 FQNEAQ come from the germline V gene (reference sequence). The CDR3 totals 17 residues. Trimming took 0 bases from V and 8 from J, leaving 17 bases between them. The CDR3 loop reads CASSLAGVGRVDSPLHF. CDR3 bases: TGTGCCAGCAGCTTAGCTGGTGTCGGGAGGGTGGATTCACCCCTCCACTTT.

This clonotype was picked up many times. CDR3 DNA: TGTGCCAGCAGGGGGCTTGGGGATTACGAGCAGTACGTC. It translates to CASRGLGDYEQYV. The V call is TRBV6-2 or TRBV6-3, the J call TRBJ2-7, with D perhaps TRBD1 (5 bases). The V gene's germline CDR1 is MNHEY and CDR2 SVGEGT. The ends were cut back, 6 bases at V and 4 bases at J, with 13 bases in the middle. The CDR3 extends over 13 amino acids.

This clonotype was detected a few times. J is TRBJ2-5 and V is TRBV20-1; perhaps D is TRBD1 or TRBD2 (5 bases each). The CDR3 has 14 amino acids. V lost 4 bases and J lost 5, with 17 bases in between. Germline-derived CDR1 and CDR2 are DFQATT and SNEGSKA (reference sequence). CDR3 in DNA: TGCAGTGCTATAGATCCCCAGGGCGGGGAGACCCAGTACTTC. It yields the protein CSAIDPQGGETQYF.

This clonotype occurred many times. This chain uses TRBV6-5 with TRBJ2-7; 10 bases line up with TRBD1. Trimming at V came to 6 bases and at J to 4 bases, leaving 6 bases not matched to a gene. CDR3 length: 14 amino acids. CDR1 is MNHEY and CDR2 is SVGAGI in the germline V gene. DNA for the CDR3: TGTGCCAGCAGCCCCCCGGGACAGGGGTACGAGCAGTACTTC. Residues: CASSPPGQGYEQYF.

This clonotype was found many times. V and J are TRBV7-9 and TRBJ2-5; a weak D match, TRBD1 (6 bases). This CDR3 region has 13 residues. Germline V gene data show CDR1 as SEHNR and CDR2 as FQNEAQ (reference sequence). V was clipped by 5 bases and J by 1 base, with 8 bases between them. The CDR3 here is CASSADSQETQYF. The CDR3 nucleotides read TGTGCCAGCAGCGCGGACAGCCAAGAGACCCAGTACTTC.

This clonotype has at least ten counts. The rearrangement joins TRBV12-3 or TRBV12-4 to TRBJ2-5; D remains ambiguous. This CDR3 spans 17 amino acids. The ends were cut back, 6 bases at V and 2 bases at J, with 22 bases in the middle. The CDR3 sequence is CASSATGPRPKQETQYF. CDR3 DNA: TGTGCCAGCAGCGCCACGGGCCCCCGCCCTAAACAAGAGACCCAGTACTTC.

This clonotype occurred a few times. CDR3 residues: CASLRPFYSNQPQHF. The CDR3, as DNA: TGTGCCAGCCTAAGGCCTTTTTATAGCAATCAGCCCCAGCATTTT. The rearrangement uses TRBV28 and TRBJ1-5; D remains unclear. CDR1 MDHEN and CDR2 SYDVKM come from the germline V gene. The CDR3 runs to 15 residues. The germline V and J ends were trimmed by 8 bases and 0 bases, with 14 bases remaining between them.

The V gene is TRBV20-1, the J gene TRBJ2-3, with 7 bases fitting TRBD2. This CDR3 contains 13 residues. Trimming took 5 bases from V and 1 from J; bases not matched to a gene: 3. Germline CDR1 reads DFQATT; CDR2 reads SNEGSKA (reference sequence). CDR3 in amino acids: CSALSGGTDTQYF. For the CDR3, the DNA is TGCAGTGCTCTAAGCGGGGGCACAGATACGCAGTATTTT.

At least ten counts were recorded for this clonotype. The chain has TRBV20-1 and TRBJ2-7; 9 bases are a match to TRBD2. V gave up 0 bases and J gave up 2 bases; unmatched junction bases: 11. CDR3 length equals 17 residues. CDR1 is DFQATT, CDR2 SNEGSKA, per germline (reference sequence). CDR3 nucleotide sequence: TGCAGTGCTAGAGACGCCGTGCGGGGGGGGTCTCCCTACGAGCAGTACGTC. Amino acids: CSARDAVRGGSPYEQYV.

This clonotype was seen many times. The rearrangement uses TRBV5-1 and TRBJ2-1; D might be TRBD2 (5 bases). The CDR3 is 14 residues long. Germline CDR1 SGHRS, CDR2 YFSETQ. The germline V and J ends were trimmed by 0 bases and 8 bases, with 12 bases remaining between them. CDR3 nucleotides: TGCGCCAGCAGCTTGGAGGGCCTAGCCCATGAGCAGTTCTTC. As protein: CASSLEGLAHEQFF.